The 24 T cell receptor beta chains listed next were all sequenced from one sample in a study of lymphopenia after photon versus proton radiotherapy. The repertoire was sequenced with immunoSEQ multiplex PCR; TCRdb's copy has only in-frame clones and lacks some. The sample holds just over 40,000 clones; around 83% are singletons and the top ten take over 9%. Sequencing was performed on peripheral blood, taken from a patient treated with proton-based radiotherapy. These receptors were taken from a woman in her seventies with pancreatic cancer. Some clones in this sample may be carry-over from other donors' samples.

The rearrangement joins TRBV9 to TRBJ2-3; D gene ambiguous. Trimming took 0 bases from V and 4 from J, leaving 9 bases between them. The CDR3 is 14 residues long. The germline V gene encodes CDR1 SGDLS and CDR2 YYNGEE. In DNA, the CDR3 is TGTGCCAGCAGCGTAGGTGCGGTCGCAGATACGCAGTATTTT. This translates into CASSVGAVADTQYF.

The chain carries TRBV6-1 and TRBJ1-5; 7 bases fit TRBD1. The length of the CDR3 is 14 residues. Germline V gene data show CDR1 as MNHNS and CDR2 as SASEGT. The trim removed 4 bases at V and 0 bases at J, leaving 0 bases unmatched. CDR3 sequence (DNA): TGTGCCAGCAGTGGACAGGGTAGCAATCAGCCCCAGCATTTT. Translated, it gives CASSGQGSNQPQHF.

The V and J genes are TRBV19 and TRBJ1-1; TRBD1 might be the D (5 bases). This CDR3 region has 15 residues. Germline CDR1 and CDR2: LNHDA and SQIVND (reference sequence). V was pared by 5 bases and J by 0 bases, with 13 bases between. CDR3 loop: CASSRRGTMNTEAFF. CDR3 DNA: TGTGCCAGTAGTCGCCGGGGGACCATGAACACTGAAGCTTTCTTT.

The chain employs TRBV10-2 and TRBJ2-1; 11 bases fit TRBD2. The CDR3 runs to 16 residues. J was trimmed by 4 bases and V by 6 bases; bases with no gene match: 8. Germline V gene lookup returns CDR1 WSHSY and CDR2 SAAADI. CDR3 region: CASSPIVAGGYNEQFF. In DNA, the CDR3 is TGCGCCAGCAGCCCCATCGTAGCGGGAGGGTACAATGAGCAGTTCTTC.

The chain combines TRBV18 with TRBJ2-5, with D possibly being TRBD2 (5 bases). The CDR3 is 14 residues long. V lost 3 bases to trimming and J lost 2 bases, with 10 bases between them. Germline V lookup: CDR1 KGHSH, CDR2 LQKENI. In nucleotides, the CDR3 is TGTGCCAGCTCACCTAGCGACCCGCAAGAGACCCAGTACTTC. Translated, it gives CASSPSDPQETQYF.

The gene calls are TRBV27 and TRBJ1-6, with TRBD1 identical over 8 bases. CDR1 is MNHEY and CDR2 is SMNVEV in the germline V gene (reference sequence). The length of the CDR3 is 17 residues. V lost 1 base, J lost 6 bases, and 8 bases stayed unmatched. The DNA for the CDR3 is TGTGCCAGCAGTTTATACCAGCCGGACAGGGTTAATTCACCCCTCCACTTT. Its translation is CASSLYQPDRVNSPLHF.

The rearrangement links TRBV28 to TRBJ2-5, with 10 bases fitting TRBD1. The CDR3 consists of 16 residues. Germline CDR1 MDHEN, CDR2 SYDVKM. The V and J ends lost 5 bases and 1 base, in that order; junction bases with no gene match: 7. The CDR3 DNA is TGTGCCAGCAGTCCCCTCGGGACAGGGGCCCAAGAGACCCAGTACTTC. This codes for CASSPLGTGAQETQYF.

V is TRBV6-1 and J is TRBJ2-7, with D tentatively TRBD1 (6 bases). V gave up 3 bases and J gave up 6 bases, with 27 bases separating them. This CDR3 comprises 18 residues. The germline V gene has CDR1 MNHNS and CDR2 SASEGT. The CDR3 protein is CASSELGTTPGYSSEQYF. The CDR3 DNA sequence: TGTGCCAGCAGTGAGTTGGGGACAACTCCGGGCTACTCTTCCGAGCAGTACTTC.

The J gene is TRBJ2-1, the V gene TRBV27, with 12 bases fitting TRBD2. The CDR3 spans 15 residues. Germline CDR1 MNHEY, CDR2 SMNVEV (reference sequence). The junction had 2 bases not matched to a gene; V was cut back by 4 bases and J by 4 bases. CDR3: CASSSGLAGYNEQFF. The CDR3 DNA follows: TGTGCCAGCAGTTCTGGACTAGCGGGGTACAATGAGCAGTTCTTC.

This clone was seen a few times. The chain is built from TRBV7-8 and TRBJ2-5; weak D call: TRBD1 (7 bases). The germline V and J ends were trimmed by 3 bases and 5 bases, with 13 bases remaining between them. The CDR3 loop spans 14 amino acids. Germline CDR1 reads SGHVS; CDR2 reads FQNEAQ. The CDR3 nucleotides are TGTGCCAGCAGCTTGGCGACAGGGAGGGAGACCCAGTACTTC. Translated: CASSLATGRETQYF.

This chain links TRBV7-2 with TRBJ1-5; D uncertain. V dropped 5 bases and J dropped 5 bases, with 16 bases sitting between them. The CDR3 contains 15 residues. Germline V gene data show CDR1 as SGHTA and CDR2 as FQGNSA. In nucleotides, the CDR3 is TGTGCCAGCAGCCAAAACGGGGAGGGTTATCAGCCCCAGCATTTT. This encodes CASSQNGEGYQPQHF.

This clone was detected once. The chain employs TRBV5-1 and TRBJ1-2, with TRBD1 identical over 7 bases. The CDR3 has 16 residues. Germline V gives CDR1 SGHRS, CDR2 YFSETQ. J was trimmed by 5 bases and V by 4 bases; bases with no gene match: 14. In nucleotides, the CDR3 is TGCGCCAGCAGCCTTCCCATACGGGACAGAGTTTATGGCTACACCTTC. Amino acid sequence: CASSLPIRDRVYGYTF. The variable domain in full, with the rest retrieved from reference TRBV5-1 and TRBJ1-2, is KAGVTQTPRYLIKTRGQQVTLSCSPISGHRSVSWYQQTPGQGLQFLFEYFSETQRNKGNFPGRFSGRQFSNSRSEMNVSTLELGDSALYLCASSLPIRDRVYGYTFGSGTRLTVV.

This chain links TRBV5-4 with TRBJ1-2, with 11 nucleotides matching TRBD1. The CDR3 consists of 16 residues. Germline V lookup: CDR1 SGHNT, CDR2 YYREEE (reference sequence). Trimming took 0 bases from V and 4 from J; bases not matched to a gene: 5. The CDR3 nucleotides read TGTGCCAGCAGCTTGGACGGGACAGGGGGTAGCTATGGCTACACCTTC. This codes for CASSLDGTGGSYGYTF.

The rearrangement uses TRBV27 and TRBJ1-5; no clear D gene. The ends were cut back, 2 bases at V and 0 bases at J, with 8 bases in the middle. This CDR3 has 15 amino acids. Germline CDR1 MNHEY, CDR2 SMNVEV (reference sequence). CDR3 loop: CASSLTPYSNQPQHF. The CDR3 DNA sequence: TGTGCCAGCAGTTTAACACCCTATAGCAATCAGCCCCAGCATTTT.

The V call is TRBV18, the J call TRBJ1-1; D call uncertain. Germline V gene data show CDR1 as KGHSH and CDR2 as LQKENI. The length of the CDR3 is 14 residues. The germline V and J ends were trimmed by 1 base and 4 bases, with 10 bases remaining between them. CDR3 in amino acids: CASSPQEAGTEAFF. Written as DNA, the CDR3 is TGTGCCAGCTCACCACAAGAAGCAGGCACTGAAGCTTTCTTT.

The chain carries TRBV5-6 and TRBJ2-5, with D tentatively TRBD2 (6 bases). CDR3 size: 16 residues. Germline CDR1 and CDR2: SGHDT and YYEEEE. Between the trimmed V and J ends, which lost 1 base and 3 bases, there was a span of 16 bases. CDR3 loop: CASSLTSYIGEETQYF. The CDR3 nucleotides read TGTGCCAGCAGCTTGACTAGCTATATTGGGGAAGAGACCCAGTACTTC.

The genes are TRBV7-9 and TRBJ2-7, with D possibly TRBD1 on 5 matching bases. The CDR3 covers 12 residues. Germline V lookup: CDR1 SEHNR, CDR2 FQNEAQ (reference sequence). V was pared by 5 bases and J by 3 bases, with 8 bases between. CDR3 region: CASSGTGYEQYF. DNA for the CDR3: TGTGCCAGCAGCGGAACAGGCTACGAGCAGTACTTC.

This sequence joins TRBV11-2 and TRBJ2-1; TRBD1 is a possible D gene (5 bases). The CDR3 consists of 15 residues. V gave up 5 bases and J gave up 2 bases, with 13 bases separating them. Germline V gene data show CDR1 as SGHAT and CDR2 as FQNNGV. CDR3 nucleotides: TGTGCCAGCAGCCCCCGGACAACCGCCTACAATGAGCAGTTCTTC. This encodes CASSPRTTAYNEQFF.

This clone came up a few times. The genes are TRBV4-1 and TRBJ1-4; 8 nucleotides line up with TRBD1. The CDR3 consists of 15 residues. Unmatched junction bases numbered 5, after V lost 1 base and J lost 7 bases. Germline-derived CDR1 and CDR2 are MGHRA and YSYEKL. The CDR3 reads CASSQVGQGAEKLFF. The CDR3 nucleotides are TGCGCCAGCAGCCAAGTAGGGCAGGGGGCTGAAAAACTGTTTTTT.

The chain combines TRBV27 with TRBJ2-6; 10 nucleotides match TRBD2. The CDR3 contains 20 residues. Germline CDR1 is MNHEY and CDR2 is SMNVEV (reference sequence). V lost 6 bases to trimming and J lost 0 bases; unmatched junction nucleotides: 14. The CDR3 bases are TGTGCCAGCAGCCGAAGGACTAGCGGTTCTCCCTCCTCTGGGGCCAACGTCCTGACTTTC. It encodes CASSRRTSGSPSSGANVLTF.

The chain recombines TRBV6-6 with TRBJ2-5, with 11 nucleotides matching TRBD1. Germline loops: CDR1 MNHNY, CDR2 SVGAGI (reference sequence). V lost 5 bases, J lost 4 bases, and 6 bases stayed unmatched. There are 15 residues in the CDR3. The CDR3 here is CASSNPGQGVETQYF. In nucleotides, the CDR3 is TGTGCCAGCAGTAACCCGGGACAGGGGGTAGAGACCCAGTACTTC.

The chain links TRBV28 to TRBJ1-3; D is unclear. With 2 bases removed from V and 2 bases from J, the gap between germline ends came to 7 bases. The CDR3 totals 14 residues. Germline V gene sequence: CDR1 MDHEN, CDR2 SYDVKM. CDR3: CASSLPTPGNTIYF. The CDR3 bases are TGTGCCAGCAGTTTACCGACACCTGGAAACACCATATATTTT.

The gene calls are TRBV18 and TRBJ1-2, with D maybe TRBD1 (5 bases). Germline CDR1 and CDR2: KGHSH and LQKENI. This CDR3 spans 17 amino acids. The V end lost 2 bases, the J end lost 7 bases, and 23 bases lay between the germline ends. The CDR3 reads CASSPSGTQLSGSGYTF. DNA for the CDR3: TGTGCCAGCTCACCATCGGGGACGCAACTCAGTGGGTCTGGCTACACCTTC.

In this sample, this clone turned up a few times. A junction boundary mismatches the germline segment, possibly from a read error. The chain joins TRBV7-7 to TRBJ2-2; no firm D call. The germline gives CDR1 SSHAT, CDR2 FNYEAQ (reference sequence). The CDR3 is made up of 14 amino acids. CDR3 amino acids: CASSLEGNTGELFF. CDR3 bases: TGTGCTAGCAGCTTAGAAGGGAACACCGGGGAGCTGTTTTTT.